This T cell receptor beta chain was sequenced for a study of regulatory T cells in long-lasting Graves disease. This clonotype was counted ten times or more. The time point is: newly diagnosed GD, antithyroid drugs for less than 3 months. Preparation of the TCR library used RNA extracted from PBMCs. American Thyroid Association guidelines defined Graves' disease diagnosis. Arm-PCR of CDR3 regions with iRepertoire HTBI primers generated TCR beta libraries. From the multiplex PCR reads, TCRdb called clonotypes with MiXCR, one entry per CDR3 protein. In the table there are 200,000 to 300,000 distinct CDR3 sequences, just over 20% of which are singletons. Specimen: peripheral blood mononuclear cells (PBMCs), collected at new diagnosis, from a patient treated with antithyroid drugs. The TCR sequence derives from a female donor with Graves disease.

DNA of the CDR3: TGCGCCAGCAGCCAAGATCTAGGACCTGCGGGGACCCAGTACTTC. It encodes CASSQDLGPAGTQYF. This rearrangement joins TRBV4-3 to TRBJ2-5, with D tentatively TRBD2 (5 bases). CDR1 is LGHNA and CDR2 is YSLEER in the germline V gene. CDR3 length: 15 residues. The V end lost 0 bases, the J end lost 7 bases, and 15 bases lay between the germline ends.